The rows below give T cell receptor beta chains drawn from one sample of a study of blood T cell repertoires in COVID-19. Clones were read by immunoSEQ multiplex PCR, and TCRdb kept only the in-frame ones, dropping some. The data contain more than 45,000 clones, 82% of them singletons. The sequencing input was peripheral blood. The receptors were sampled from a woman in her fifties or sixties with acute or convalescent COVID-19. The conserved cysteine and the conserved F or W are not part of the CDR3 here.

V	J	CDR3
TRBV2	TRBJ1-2	ASRGLHYGYT
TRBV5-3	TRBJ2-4	ARRPPGTRLNIQY
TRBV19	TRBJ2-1	ASSIVSGGAGYNEQF
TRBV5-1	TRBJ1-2	ASSTRESVDYT
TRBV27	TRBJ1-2	ASSLSRGGYGYT
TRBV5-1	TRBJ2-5	ASSPGGQETQY
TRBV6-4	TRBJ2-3	ASSKGALTDTQY
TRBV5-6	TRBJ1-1	ASSDFRGQLTEAF
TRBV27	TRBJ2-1	ASTYLPYGTGANNEQF
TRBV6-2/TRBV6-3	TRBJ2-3	ASSSAGSSDTQY
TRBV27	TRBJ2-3	ASSPGEASGGPVDPQY
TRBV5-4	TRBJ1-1	ASSLVRDTEAF
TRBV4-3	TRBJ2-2	ASSQDGGKGGELF
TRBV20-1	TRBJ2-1	SASSWTGALYNEQF
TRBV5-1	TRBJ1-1	ASSWRGENTEAF
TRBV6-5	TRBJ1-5	ASSSGGGQPQH
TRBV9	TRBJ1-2	ASSPKWGGNYGYT
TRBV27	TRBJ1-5	ASSPAGLHQPQH
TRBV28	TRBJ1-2	ASSLLGTAYGYT
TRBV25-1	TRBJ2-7	ASGDLYEQY
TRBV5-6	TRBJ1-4	ASSWGQPSLGKEKLF
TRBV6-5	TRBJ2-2	ASTRDKNTGELF
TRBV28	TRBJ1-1	ASTSGGVNTEAF
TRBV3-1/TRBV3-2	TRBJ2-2	ASSQTSVTGELF
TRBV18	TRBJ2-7	ASSFDSYEQY
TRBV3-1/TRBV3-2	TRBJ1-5	ASSRGGLSNQPQH
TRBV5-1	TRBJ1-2	ASSHRSSEANYGYT
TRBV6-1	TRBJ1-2	ASSDRDRDSYT
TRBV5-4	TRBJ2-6	ASSLGSRGLFSGANVLT
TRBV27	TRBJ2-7	ASSHGDREFSEQY
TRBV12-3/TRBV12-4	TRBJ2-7	ASSLVSNEQY
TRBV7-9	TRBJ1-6	ASSPGGSGNSPLH
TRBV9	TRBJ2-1	ASNRGPNEQF
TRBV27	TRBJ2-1	ASSSLAGGSNNEQF
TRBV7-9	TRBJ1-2	ASIPPGTGGYT
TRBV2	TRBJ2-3	ASTESYTQY
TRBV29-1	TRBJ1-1	SGGQDSNTEAF
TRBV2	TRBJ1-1	ASSAGTIMNTEAF
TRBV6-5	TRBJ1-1	ASSYLRQGAGTEAF
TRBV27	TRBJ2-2	ASRVQGPITGELF
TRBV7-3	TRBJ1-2	ASSPEGTGINYGYT
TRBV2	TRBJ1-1	ASSEWRHTEAF
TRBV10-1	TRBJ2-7	ASSQEGSWDEQY
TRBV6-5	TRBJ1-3	ASKQGAGNTIY
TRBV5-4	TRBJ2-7	ASQPGLAPEQY
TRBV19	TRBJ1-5	ASSPLDRFTPQPQH
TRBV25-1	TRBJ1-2	ASSRTGSLNYGYT
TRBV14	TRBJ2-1	ASSQDSVYEQF
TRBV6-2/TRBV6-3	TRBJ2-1	ASSRLAANNEQF